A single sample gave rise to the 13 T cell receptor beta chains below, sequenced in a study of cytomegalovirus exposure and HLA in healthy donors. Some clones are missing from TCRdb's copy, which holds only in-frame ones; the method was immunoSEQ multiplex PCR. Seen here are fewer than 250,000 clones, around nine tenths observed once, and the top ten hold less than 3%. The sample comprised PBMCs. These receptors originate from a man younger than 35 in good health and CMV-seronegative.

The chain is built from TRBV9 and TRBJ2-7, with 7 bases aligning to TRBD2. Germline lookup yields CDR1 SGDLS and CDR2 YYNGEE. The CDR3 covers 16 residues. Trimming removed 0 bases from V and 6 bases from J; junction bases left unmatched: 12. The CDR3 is CASSVAWWEGRAEQYF. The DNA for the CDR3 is TGTGCCAGCAGCGTAGCGTGGTGGGAGGGCCGCGCCGAGCAGTACTTC.

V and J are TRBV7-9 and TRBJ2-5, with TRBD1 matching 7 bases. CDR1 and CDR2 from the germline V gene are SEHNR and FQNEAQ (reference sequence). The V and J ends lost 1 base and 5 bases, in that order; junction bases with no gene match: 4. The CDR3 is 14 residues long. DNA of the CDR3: TGTGCCAGCAGCTTAGGCCAACAGGGGGAGACCCAGTACTTC. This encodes CASSLGQQGETQYF.

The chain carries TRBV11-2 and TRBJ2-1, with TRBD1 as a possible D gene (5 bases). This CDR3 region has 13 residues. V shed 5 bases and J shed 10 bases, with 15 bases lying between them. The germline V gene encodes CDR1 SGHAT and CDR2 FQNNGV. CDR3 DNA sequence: TGTGCCAGCAGCATTAGACCAGGGTACGAGCAGTTCTTC. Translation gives CASSIRPGYEQFF.

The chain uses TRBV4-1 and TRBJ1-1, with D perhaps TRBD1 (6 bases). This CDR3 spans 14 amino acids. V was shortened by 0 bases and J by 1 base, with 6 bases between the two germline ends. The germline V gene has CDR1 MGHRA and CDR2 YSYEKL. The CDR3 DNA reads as TGCGCCAGCAGCCAAGAGACAGGGAACACTGAAGCTTTCTTT. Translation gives CASSQETGNTEAFF.

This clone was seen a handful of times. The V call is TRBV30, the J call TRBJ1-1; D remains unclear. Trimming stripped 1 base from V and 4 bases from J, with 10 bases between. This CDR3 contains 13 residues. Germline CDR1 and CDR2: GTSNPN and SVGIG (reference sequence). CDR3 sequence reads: CAWSAYGGTEAFF. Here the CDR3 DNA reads TGTGCCTGGAGTGCCTACGGTGGCACTGAAGCTTTCTTT.

The CDR3 loop is CASSSRVYNEQFF. DNA for the CDR3: TGTGCCAGCAGCTCCCGCGTTTACAATGAGCAGTTCTTC. The V and J genes are TRBV11-2 and TRBJ2-1; D uncertain. Looked up from germline, CDR1 is SGHAT and CDR2 is FQNNGV. V was shortened by 4 bases and J by 4 bases, with 8 bases between the two germline ends. The CDR3 consists of 13 residues.

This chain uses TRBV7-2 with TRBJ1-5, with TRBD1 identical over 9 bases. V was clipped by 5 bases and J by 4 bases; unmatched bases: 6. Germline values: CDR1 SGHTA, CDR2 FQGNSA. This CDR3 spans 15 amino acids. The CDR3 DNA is TGTGCCAGCAGCCTCACAGGGGGCCCTAATCAGCCCCAGCATTTT. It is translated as CASSLTGGPNQPQHF.

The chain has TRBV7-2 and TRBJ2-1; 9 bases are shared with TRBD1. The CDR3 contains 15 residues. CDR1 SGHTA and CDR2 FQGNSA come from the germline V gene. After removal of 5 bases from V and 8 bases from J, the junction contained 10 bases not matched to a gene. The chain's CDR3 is CASSISGTGNDEQFF. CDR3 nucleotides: TGTGCCAGCAGCATCTCCGGGACAGGGAACGATGAGCAGTTCTTC.

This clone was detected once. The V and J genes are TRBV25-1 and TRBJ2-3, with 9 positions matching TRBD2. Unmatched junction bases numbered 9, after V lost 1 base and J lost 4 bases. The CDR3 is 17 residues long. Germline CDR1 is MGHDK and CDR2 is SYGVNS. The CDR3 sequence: CASSELASGRRADTQYF. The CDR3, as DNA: TGTGCCAGCAGTGAATTAGCCAGCGGGAGGCGAGCAGATACGCAGTATTTT. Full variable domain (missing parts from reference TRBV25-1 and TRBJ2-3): EADIYQTPRYLVIGTGKKITLECSQTMGHDKMYWYQQDPGMELHLIHYSYGVNSTEKGDLSSESTVSRIRTEHFPLTLESARPSHTSQYLCASSELASGRRADTQYFGPGTRLTVL.

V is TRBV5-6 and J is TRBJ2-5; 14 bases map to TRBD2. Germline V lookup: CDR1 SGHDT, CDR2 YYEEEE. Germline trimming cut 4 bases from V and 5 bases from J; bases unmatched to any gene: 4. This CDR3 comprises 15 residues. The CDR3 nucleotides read TGTGCCAGCAGCATGGGACTAGCGGGAGTTGAGACCCAGTACTTC. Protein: CASSMGLAGVETQYF.

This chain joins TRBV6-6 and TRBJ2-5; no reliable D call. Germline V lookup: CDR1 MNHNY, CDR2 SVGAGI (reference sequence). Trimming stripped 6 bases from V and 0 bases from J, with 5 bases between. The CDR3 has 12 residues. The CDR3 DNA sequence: TGTGCCAGCAGCGAGTACCAAGAGACCCAGTACTTC. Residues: CASSEYQETQYF.

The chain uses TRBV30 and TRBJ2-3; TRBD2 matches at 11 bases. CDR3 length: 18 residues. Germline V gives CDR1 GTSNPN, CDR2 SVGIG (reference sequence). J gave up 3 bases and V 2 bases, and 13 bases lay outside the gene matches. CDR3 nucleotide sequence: TGTGCCTGGAGTTTGATAGGGTTAGCGGGAGGGGGAACAGATACGCAGTATTTT. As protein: CAWSLIGLAGGGTDTQYF.

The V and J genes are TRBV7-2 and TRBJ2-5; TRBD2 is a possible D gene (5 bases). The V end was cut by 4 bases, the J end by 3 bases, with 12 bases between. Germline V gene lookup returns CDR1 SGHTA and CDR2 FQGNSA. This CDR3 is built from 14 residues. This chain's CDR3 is CASSSTGTKETQYF. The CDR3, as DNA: TGTGCCAGCAGCTCGACGGGAACCAAAGAGACCCAGTACTTC.